This record looks at one TCR beta chain sequence and its context. The antigen it binds to is not known. No base qualities exist here, and no much larger clone lies one base off it. Including cysteine and phenylalanine, the CDR3 has 13 amino acids. The read is trimmed to its CDR3 DNA, 39 bases read in frame from base 1. A distance of 14 bases separates the germline ends of V and J, which lose 6 bases and 6 bases respectively. CDR1 and CDR2, per the germline V gene, are MDHEN and SYDVKM. The sample belongs to a study of OX40 agonist ivuxolimab in advanced cancers. Notes on the research overall: Ivuxolimab, which targeted the costimulatory receptor OX40 (CD134), was an agonistic, fully human IgG2 monoclonal antibody. Intravenous ivuxolimab was administered to patients every 2 weeks at six dose levels: 0.01, 0.1, 0.3, 1.5, 3 and 10 mg/kg. The purpose of peripheral TCRbeta sequencing was to test whether ivuxolimab changed TCR sequence diversity and led to clonal T-cell expansion. In the dose-escalation cohort, 65% to 85% of patients were male, and the mean age was 60 years with a range of roughly 23 to 90. Partial responses occurred in three dose-escalation patients, of whom one had hepatocellular carcinoma and two had cutaneous melanoma. Patients were allowed to have had prior anti-PD-1, anti-PD-L1 or anti-CTLA-4 therapy, and 40% of the dose-escalation patients had been treated with checkpoint inhibitors. Of the roughly 52 patients in dose escalation, about 20 had hepatocellular carcinoma, approximately 15 had melanoma, 9 had renal cell carcinoma and 9 had head and neck cancer. The paper covers the monotherapy dose-escalation part of the phase I ivuxolimab trial, which included N ≈ 54 patients.

Patients with autoimmune disease history or receiving systemic immunosuppression were excluded from the trial. Peripheral blood for TCR sequencing was drawn from every dose cohort at baseline, at cycle 4 day 1 and at cycle 7 day 1. The samples were drawn from a first-in-human, open-label, multicenter phase I dose-escalation trial of ivuxolimab. Adults with locally advanced or metastatic head and neck squamous cell, hepatocellular, melanoma or renal cell carcinoma were enrolled in the trial. Before TCR sequencing, CD4+ T cells and CD8+ T cells were sorted from peripheral blood as separate populations. Genomic DNA was isolated from the sorted cells so that the TCRbeta CDR3 region could be sequenced. The immunoSEQ Assay was used for sequencing of TCRbeta CDR3 regions. Entries here come from immuneACCESS through TCRdb and include only in-frame sequences with V and J called. Some clones fail to appear in such tables; in the studies checked, an unresolved V gene covers under half of the shortfall, and the cause of the remainder is unknown. The sample has over 80,000 clones on record, roughly 93% of them singletons. The ten largest clones capture less than 0.35% of the sample.

Overall results and qualifications from the work: After ivuxolimab, more expanded clones were found on average in CD8+ T cells than in CD4+ T cells. Which antigens the clonally expanded peripheral T cells were specific for was not determined. Clonal expansion of both CD4+ and CD8+ blood T cells was observed from baseline to week 6 at doses 0.1 to 3.0 mg/kg. Low levels of normalized T-cell clonal expansion were also seen in some patients who did not respond. Partial responders in the 0.1-3.0 mg/kg groups had among the lowest normalized peripheral clonal expansion, especially among CD8+ T cells.

Here the sequenced sample was CD4+ or CD8+ T cells sorted from blood, taken in a trial of the OX40 agonist ivuxolimab. Rearrangement joined TRBV28 to TRBJ2-5; the D gene cannot be named for sure. This sequence was found in an adult with an advanced solid tumor such as melanoma, head and neck, liver or kidney cancer. The CDR3 reads CASSPPATQTQYF. The nucleotide sequence is TGTGCCAGCAGCCCTCCAGCGACACAGACCCAGTACTTC. This CDR3, with the reference TRBV28 and TRBJ2-5 proteins standing in past its ends, gives the full variable domain DVKVTQSSRYLVKRTGEKVFLECVQDMDHENMFWYRQDPGLGLRLIYFSYDVKMKEKGDIPEGYSVSREKKERFSLILESASTNQTSMYLCASSPPATQTQYFGPGTRLLVL.